The present T cell receptor beta chain was sequenced within a study of T cell repertoires in cytomegalovirus infection. Unmatched junction bases numbered 13, after V lost 5 bases and J lost 8 bases. The CDR3 runs 17 residues. CDR1 and CDR2 (germline): MNHEY, SVGEGT. TCRdb passed the reads through MiXCR, listing each CDR3 protein once. The sample lists about 260,000 distinct CDR3 sequences; roughly 10% were seen once. This clonotype was detected only a few times. The rearrangement uses TRBV6-2 or TRBV6-3 and TRBJ2-1, with TRBD2 matching 12 bases. Sequenced input: PBMCs. This clonotype was obtained from a human donor in good health (CMV status not recorded). Some clones in this sample may be carry-over from other donors' samples. The CDR3 coding sequence is TGTGCCAGCAGTGCCTCCAGACTAGCGGGAGTTTGGGATGAGCAGTTCTTC. It codes for CASSASRLAGVWDEQFF.